The clone carrying this T cell receptor (beta chain) was seen more than once but under ten times. Antigen specificity is unknown. These data originate in a study of T cell repertoires in cytomegalovirus infection. Whole-study context: In the study, CMV epitopes included recently identified HLA-C-restricted and well-studied HLA-B-restricted ones. Study outcomes and limitations: Clonotype analysis showed dominance of the ex vivo response by HLA-C-restricted CMV-specific TCR beta clonotypes.

Trimming cost V 5 bases and J 12 bases; bases outside gene matches: 18. The CDR3 covers 15 residues. Germline values: CDR1 SGHTA, CDR2 FQGNSA. TCRdb called the reads again in MiXCR, with one record for every CDR3 protein. The sample includes roughly 500,000 distinct CDR3 sequences, roughly 42% of them seen just once. Specimen: cultured PBMCs, collected from culture after CMV antigen stimulation. This clonotype was sampled from a human donor in good health (CMV status not recorded). Some clones in this sample may be carry-over from other donors' samples. The chain combines TRBV7-2 with TRBJ1-2; 7 nucleotides agree with TRBD1. The CDR3 nucleotides read TGTGCCAGCAGCCTCCAACAGACCCGACAGGGAACAAACACCTTC. Translating it yields CASSLQQTRQGTNTF.